One T cell receptor beta chain is described in this entry. Its antigen is still unknown. This specimen comes from a study of PD-1 blockade in classical Hodgkin lymphoma. Study results and caveats: TCR diversity at baseline was reported to be reduced in newly diagnosed patients relative to healthy donors. Newly diagnosed and completely responding patients shared comparable baseline diversity. CD4+ but not CD8+ TCR diversity rose significantly by C4D1.

Data came from immunoSEQ multiplex PCR; TCRdb stores just in-frame clones and leaves some out. The table has about 110,000 clones, approximately 90% seen once. All trial patients relapsed after autologous stem cell transplantation. Source: peripheral blood mononuclear cells (PBMCs), taken before the second cycle of nivolumab. The source is a human donor with classical Hodgkin lymphoma.

This CDR3 reads CASSLEVLYGYTF. Written as DNA, the CDR3 is TGTGCCAGCAGCCTCGAGGTCCTCTATGGCTACACCTTC. This chain uses TRBV5-4 with TRBJ1-2, with D unresolved. The V gene's germline CDR1 is SGHNT and CDR2 YYREEE (reference sequence). This CDR3 has 13 amino acids. Trimming shortened V by 4 bases and J by 4 bases, and 11 bases separated the two germline ends.